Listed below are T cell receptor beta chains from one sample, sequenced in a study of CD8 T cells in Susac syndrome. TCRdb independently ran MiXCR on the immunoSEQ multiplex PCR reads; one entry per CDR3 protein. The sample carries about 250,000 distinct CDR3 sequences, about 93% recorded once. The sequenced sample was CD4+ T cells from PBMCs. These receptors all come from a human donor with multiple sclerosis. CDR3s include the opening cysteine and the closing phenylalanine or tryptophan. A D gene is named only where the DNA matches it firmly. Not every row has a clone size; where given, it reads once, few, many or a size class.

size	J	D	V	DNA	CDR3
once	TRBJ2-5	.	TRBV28	TGTGCCAGCAGGTCCCTGGAGACCCAGTACTTC	CASRSLETQYF
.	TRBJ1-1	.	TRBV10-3	TGTGCCATCAGCCCGGACCGAGCGAACACTGAAGCTTTCTTT	CAISPDRANTEAFF
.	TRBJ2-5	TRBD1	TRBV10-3	TGTGCCATCAGTGGGGGACAGGGTCAAGAGACCCAGTACTTC	CAISGGQGQETQYF
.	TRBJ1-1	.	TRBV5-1	TGCGCCAGCAGCTTGGGGACAGTAGTCGCTGAAGCTTTCTTT	CASSLGTVVAEAFF
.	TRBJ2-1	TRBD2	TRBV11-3	TGTGCCAGCAGCTTAGAGGGACTAGCGAACAATGAGCAGTTCTTC	CASSLEGLANNEQFF
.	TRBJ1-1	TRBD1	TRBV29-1	TGCAGCGTTCGGACAGGGGGGGTAAACACTGAAGCTTTCTTT	CSVRTGGVNTEAFF
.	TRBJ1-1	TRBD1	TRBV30	TGTGCCAGGACCGGGACAGGGGTTTGGACTGAAGCTTTCTTT	CARTGTGVWTEAFF
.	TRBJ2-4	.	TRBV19	TGTGCCAGTAGTATCCGGAGTAGCGGAGTAGCCAAAAACATTCAGTACTTC	CASSIRSSGVAKNIQYF
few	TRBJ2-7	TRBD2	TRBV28	TGTGCCAGCAGTTTCCCCGGGGGGGCCTACGAGCAGTACTTC	CASSFPGGAYEQYF
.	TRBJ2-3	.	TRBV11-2	TGTGCCAGCAGCGTATTCGAATGGGACGGAGGCACAGATACGCAGTATTTT	CASSVFEWDGGTDTQYF
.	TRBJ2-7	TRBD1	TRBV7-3	TGTGCCAGCAGCCCGGGGACAGGGGTTCGGGAGCAGTACTTC	CASSPGTGVREQYF
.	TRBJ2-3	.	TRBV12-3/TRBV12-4	TGTGCCAGCATAGCTACCCTCACAGATACGCAGTATTTT	CASIATLTDTQYF
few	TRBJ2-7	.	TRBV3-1	TGTGCCAGCAGCCAAGGAGGACTTCGGGAGCAGTACTTC	CASSQGGLREQYF
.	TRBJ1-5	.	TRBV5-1	TGCGCCAGCAGCTTGGGGGTGGGGCCCCGCAATCAGCCCCAGCATTTT	CASSLGVGPRNQPQHF
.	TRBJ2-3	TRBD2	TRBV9	TGTGCCAGCAGCGTGACTCCTAGCGGGGGGGTGACAGATACGCAGTATTTT	CASSVTPSGGVTDTQYF
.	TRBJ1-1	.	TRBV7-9	TGTGCCAGCAGCTTACCAGACGCCCTGGGAGGCACTGAAGCTTTCTTT	CASSLPDALGGTEAFF
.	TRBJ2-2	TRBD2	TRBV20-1	TGCAGTGCTAGAATTAGCGGGGGGTATTACACCGGGGAGCTGTTTTTT	CSARISGGYYTGELFF
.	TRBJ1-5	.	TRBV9	TGTGCCAGCAGCGTAGAGGGCATCGATCAGCCCCAGCATTTT	CASSVEGIDQPQHF
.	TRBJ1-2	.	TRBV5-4	TGTGCCAGCAGCTTGCCCGGCCCGGGGGACTATGGCTACACCTTC	CASSLPGPGDYGYTF
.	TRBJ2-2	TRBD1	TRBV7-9	TGTGCCAGCAGCACCAAGTACAGGGGGACCACCGGGGAGCTGTTTTTT	CASSTKYRGTTGELFF
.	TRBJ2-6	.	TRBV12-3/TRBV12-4	TGTGCCAGCAGTTTAGCGGGACAGCCACGACTAGGTGGGGCCAACGTCCTGACTTTC	CASSLAGQPRLGGANVLTF
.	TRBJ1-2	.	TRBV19	TGTGCCAGTACCTCAGGAGGTGGGTATGGCTACACCTTC	CASTSGGGYGYTF
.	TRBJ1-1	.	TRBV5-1	TGCGCCAGCAATGATCCCAGAATGAACACTGAAGCTTTCTTT	CASNDPRMNTEAFF
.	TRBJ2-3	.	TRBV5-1	TGCGCCAGCAGCTTGGAGGGGTCAGCACGCACAGATACGCAGTATTTT	CASSLEGSARTDTQYF
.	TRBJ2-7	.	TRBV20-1	TGCAGTGCTCAACCCGGGGCCTACGAGCAGTACTTC	CSAQPGAYEQYF